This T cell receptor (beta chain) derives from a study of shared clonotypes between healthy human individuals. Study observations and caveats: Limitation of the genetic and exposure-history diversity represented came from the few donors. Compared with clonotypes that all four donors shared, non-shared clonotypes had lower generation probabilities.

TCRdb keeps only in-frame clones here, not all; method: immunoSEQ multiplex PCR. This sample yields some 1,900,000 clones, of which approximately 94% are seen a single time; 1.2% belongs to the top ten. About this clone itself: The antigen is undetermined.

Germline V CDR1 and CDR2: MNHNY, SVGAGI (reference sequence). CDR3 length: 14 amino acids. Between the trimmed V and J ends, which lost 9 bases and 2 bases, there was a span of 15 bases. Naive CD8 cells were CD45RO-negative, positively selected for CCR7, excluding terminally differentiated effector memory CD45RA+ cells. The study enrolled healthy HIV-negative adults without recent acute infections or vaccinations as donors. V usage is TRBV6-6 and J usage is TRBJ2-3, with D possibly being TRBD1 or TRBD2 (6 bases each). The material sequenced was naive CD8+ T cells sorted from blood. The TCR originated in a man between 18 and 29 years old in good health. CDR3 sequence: CASLGGTYTDTQYF. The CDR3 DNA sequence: TGTGCCAGTCTCGGGGGCACCTACACAGATACGCAGTATTTT.